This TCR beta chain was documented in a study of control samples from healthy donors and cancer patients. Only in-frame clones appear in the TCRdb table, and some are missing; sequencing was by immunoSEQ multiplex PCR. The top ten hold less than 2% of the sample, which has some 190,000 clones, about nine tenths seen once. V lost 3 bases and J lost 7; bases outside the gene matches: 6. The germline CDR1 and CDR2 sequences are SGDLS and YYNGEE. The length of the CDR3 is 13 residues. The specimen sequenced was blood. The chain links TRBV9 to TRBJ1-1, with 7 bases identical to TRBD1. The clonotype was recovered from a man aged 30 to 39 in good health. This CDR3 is CASSAGWTGEAFF. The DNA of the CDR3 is TGTGCCAGCAGCGCCGGGTGGACAGGTGAAGCTTTCTTT.